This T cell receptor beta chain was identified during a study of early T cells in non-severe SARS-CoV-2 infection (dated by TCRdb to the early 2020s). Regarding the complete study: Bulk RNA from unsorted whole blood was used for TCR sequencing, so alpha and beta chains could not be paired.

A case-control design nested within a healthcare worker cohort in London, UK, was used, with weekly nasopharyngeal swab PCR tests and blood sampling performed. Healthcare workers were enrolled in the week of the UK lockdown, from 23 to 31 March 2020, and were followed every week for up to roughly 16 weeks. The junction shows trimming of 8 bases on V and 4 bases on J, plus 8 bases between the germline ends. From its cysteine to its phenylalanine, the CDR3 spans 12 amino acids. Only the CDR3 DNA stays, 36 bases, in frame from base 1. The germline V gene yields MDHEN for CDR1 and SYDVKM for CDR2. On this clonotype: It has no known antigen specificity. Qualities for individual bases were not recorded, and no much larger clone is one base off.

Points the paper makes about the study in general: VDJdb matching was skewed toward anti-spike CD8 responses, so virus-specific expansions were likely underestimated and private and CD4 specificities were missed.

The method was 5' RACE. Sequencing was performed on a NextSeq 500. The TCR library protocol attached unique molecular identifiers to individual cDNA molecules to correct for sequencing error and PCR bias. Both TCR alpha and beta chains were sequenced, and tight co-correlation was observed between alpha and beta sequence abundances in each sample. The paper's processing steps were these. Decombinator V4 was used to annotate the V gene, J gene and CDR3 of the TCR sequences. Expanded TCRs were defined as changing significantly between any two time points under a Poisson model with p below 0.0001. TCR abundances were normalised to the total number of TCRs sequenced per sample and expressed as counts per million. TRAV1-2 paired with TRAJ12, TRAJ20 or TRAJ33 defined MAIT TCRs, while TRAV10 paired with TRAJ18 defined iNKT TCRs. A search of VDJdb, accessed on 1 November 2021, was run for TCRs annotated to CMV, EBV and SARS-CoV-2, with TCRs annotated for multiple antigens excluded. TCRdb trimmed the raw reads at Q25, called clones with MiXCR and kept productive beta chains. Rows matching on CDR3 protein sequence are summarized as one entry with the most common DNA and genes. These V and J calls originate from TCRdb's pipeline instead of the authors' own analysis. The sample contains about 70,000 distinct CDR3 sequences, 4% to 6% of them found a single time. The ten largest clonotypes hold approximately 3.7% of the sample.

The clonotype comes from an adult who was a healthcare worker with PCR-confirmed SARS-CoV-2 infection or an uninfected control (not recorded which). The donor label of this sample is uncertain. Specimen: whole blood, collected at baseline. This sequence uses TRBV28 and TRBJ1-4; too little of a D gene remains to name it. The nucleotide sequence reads TGTGCCAGCCTGCAGTATAATGAAAAACTGTTTTTT. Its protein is CASLQYNEKLFF. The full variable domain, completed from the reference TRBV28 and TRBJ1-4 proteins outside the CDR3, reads DVKVTQSSRYLVKRTGEKVFLECVQDMDHENMFWYRQDPGLGLRLIYFSYDVKMKEKGDIPEGYSVSREKKERFSLILESASTNQTSMYLCASLQYNEKLFFGSGTQLSVL.